This T cell receptor (beta chain) was identified in a study of shared clonotypes between healthy human individuals. Study in general: Sampling drew on donors who were a couple of women and a few men aged 18 to 49. Whole-study results and caveats: It was only blood that was sampled, and tissue repertoires likely differ. Sequencing depth was a factor that was expected to affect clonotype sharing among donors.

About this clone: The antigen remains unidentified.

The split of CD4+ cells yielded CD45RA+ naive and CD45RA-negative memory subsets. Trimming at V came to 3 bases and at J to 8 bases, leaving 9 bases not matched to a gene. Germline CDR1 SGHDT, CDR2 YYEEEE. This CDR3 is 15 amino acids long. Measured with immunoSEQ multiplex PCR; TCRdb has only the in-frame clones, and not every one. The profile shows 950,000 to 1,100,000 clones, around 74% of them singletons. The chain has TRBV5-6 and TRBJ2-1; TRBD2 matches 9 bases. The sample was memory CD4+ T cells sorted from blood. Subset reported: CD45RA-negative fraction. This receptor was identified in a man aged 18 to 30 in good health. Written as DNA, the CDR3 is TGTGCCAGCAGCTGGGGGCTAGCGGGATTCGATGAGCAGTTCTTC. Protein sequence: CASSWGLAGFDEQFF.